This T cell receptor (beta chain) was captured by sequencing in a study of blood T cell repertoires in COVID-19. The data were produced by immunoSEQ multiplex PCR, yet TCRdb's version contains in-frame clones alone and is incomplete. The sample comprises roughly 300,000 clones, around 87% of which are singletons, and approximately 5.3% rests with the top ten. All enrollees were roughly 18 to 89 years old and from approximately 25 US areas. Sequencing was done on a sample of PBMCs or T cells enriched from blood (not recorded which). The clonotype originates from a young woman who had recovered from COVID-19.

This CDR3 is CASSIETGGQNEQFF. CDR3 nucleotide sequence: TGTGCCAGTAGTATAGAGACGGGGGGGCAGAATGAGCAGTTCTTC. The chain has TRBV19 and TRBJ2-1; 8 bases align to TRBD2. V trimming: 0 bases; J trimming: 7 bases; junction bases outside the gene matches: 5. CDR3 size: 15 residues. Germline V gene data show CDR1 as LNHDA and CDR2 as SQIVND (reference sequence).